This T cell receptor (beta chain) was captured by sequencing in a study of HIV-infected patients and healthy controls (dated by TCRdb to the mid-2010s). Its CDR3 holds 16 amino acids, cysteine through phenylalanine. The kept DNA is CDR3 alone, 48 bases in frame from the first base. In the germline V gene, CDR1 corresponds to KGHSH and CDR2 to LQKENI. Ends trimmed: V by 4 bases, J by 6 bases; bases unmatched to a gene: 11. Receptor amplification or capture employed 5' RACE. The data were produced on an Illumina MiSeq. TCRdb's own reprocessing of the public reads used fastp at Q25 and MiXCR and kept productive beta chains. Duplicate CDR3 protein sequences are folded into a single record with the most common DNA and genes. This sample comprises 50,000 to 80,000 distinct CDR3 sequences, roughly 19% of them detected only once. Over 1.1% of the sample comes from the top ten. Comments on this clonotype: Its specific antigen is unknown. No base qualities exist here, and no much larger clone lies one base off it.

Material for sequencing was CD4+ T cells from blood. The sequence was obtained from a human donor in good health. The V and J segments used are TRBV18 and TRBJ2-1; 8 of the junction bases match TRBD1. The DNA sequence follows: TGTGCCAGCTCACTTGCTACGGACAGGGTCTCCAATGAGCAGTTCTTC. It specifies CASSLATDRVSNEQFF.